This TCR beta chain was documented in a study of shared clonotypes between healthy human individuals. Study observations and caveats: Larger richness was generally estimated for naive than memory subsets. Blood was the only sampled material, and tissue repertoires likely differ. Sorted-subset samples were not fully sequenced, rarefaction indicated.

Note on this clone: What it binds is not known.

This CDR3 has 13 residues. The junction had 6 bases not matched to a gene; V was cut back by 4 bases and J by 6 bases. The germline gives CDR1 MDHEN, CDR2 SYDVKM. Clones were read by immunoSEQ multiplex PCR, and TCRdb kept only the in-frame ones, dropping some. Here the sample spans roughly 2.5 million clones, more than 90% being singletons. This chain links TRBV28 with TRBJ2-7, with TRBD1 matching 7 bases. The specimen was naive CD4+ T cells sorted from blood. Subset of the sample: CD45RA+ positively selected. This TCR was sampled from a man aged 18-30 years in good health. The DNA of the CDR3 is TGTGCCAGCAGTTCCGGACAGGACCGCGAGCAGTACTTC. Protein: CASSSGQDREQYF.